This T cell receptor beta chain derives from a study of cytomegalovirus exposure and HLA in healthy donors. Study-wide findings and caveats: One later analysis reportedly identified an Asian-associated ancestry cluster that showed fewer N-insertions than the roughly 640-donor mean. In a later analysis, at a false discovery rate of 0.05, 17,000 or so TCR beta sequences matched HLA alleles. Listed as cytomegalovirus-associated were 150 to 200 TCR beta chains.

Concerning this clone: Its antigen is currently unknown.

The length of the CDR3 is 13 residues. Between the trimmed V and J ends, which lost 7 bases and 8 bases, there was a span of 17 bases. Per the germline V gene, CDR1 is SNHLY and CDR2 is FYNNEI. The PCR used 60 Vbeta and 13 Jbeta primers. In the study's own analysis: Around 10 million of the 60 million to 80 million unique TCR beta chains counted in a later analysis were shared. Only in-frame clones appear in the TCRdb table, and some are missing; sequencing was by immunoSEQ multiplex PCR. V and J calls and clone size are those listed in that table; D and trimming were worked out from the DNA. The repertoire consists of 98,000 or so clones, with 75% to 80% occurring once and the leading ten covering approximately 8%.

The material sequenced was PBMCs. This clonotype was sampled from a female donor in good health and CMV-seronegative. V gene TRBV2 combines with J gene TRBJ1-2; no firm D call. This CDR3 reads CASNVGEGVGYTF. The CDR3 DNA reads as TGTGCCAGCAATGTGGGAGAGGGTGTAGGCTACACCTTC.